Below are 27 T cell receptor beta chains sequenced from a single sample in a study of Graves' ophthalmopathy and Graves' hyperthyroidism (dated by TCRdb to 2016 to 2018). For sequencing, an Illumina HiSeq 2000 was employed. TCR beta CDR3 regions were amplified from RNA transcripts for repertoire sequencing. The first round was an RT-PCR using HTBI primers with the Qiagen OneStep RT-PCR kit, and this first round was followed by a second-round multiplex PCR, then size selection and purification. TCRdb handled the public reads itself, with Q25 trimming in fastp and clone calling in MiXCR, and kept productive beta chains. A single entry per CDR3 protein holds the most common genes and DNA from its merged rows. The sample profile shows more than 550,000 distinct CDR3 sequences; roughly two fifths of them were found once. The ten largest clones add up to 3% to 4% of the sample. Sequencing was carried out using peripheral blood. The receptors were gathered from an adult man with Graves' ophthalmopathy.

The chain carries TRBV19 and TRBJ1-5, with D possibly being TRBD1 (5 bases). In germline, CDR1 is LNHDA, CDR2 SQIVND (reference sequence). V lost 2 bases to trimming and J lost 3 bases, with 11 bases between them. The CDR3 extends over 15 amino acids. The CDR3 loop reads CASSIRGGLNQPQHF. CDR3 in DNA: TGTGCCAGTAGTATAAGGGGAGGGCTCAATCAGCCCCAGCATTTT.

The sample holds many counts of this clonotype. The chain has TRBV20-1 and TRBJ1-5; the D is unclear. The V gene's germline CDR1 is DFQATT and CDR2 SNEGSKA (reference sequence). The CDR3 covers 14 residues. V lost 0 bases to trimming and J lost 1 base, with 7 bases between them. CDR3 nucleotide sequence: TGCAGTGCTAGAGATCCCCGCAGCAATCAGCCCCAGCATTTT. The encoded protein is CSARDPRSNQPQHF.

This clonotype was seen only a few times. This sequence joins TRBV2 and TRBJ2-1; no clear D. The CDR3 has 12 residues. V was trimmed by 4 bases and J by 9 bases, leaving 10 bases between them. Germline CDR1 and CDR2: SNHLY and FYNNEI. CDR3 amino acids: CASSATHAEQFF. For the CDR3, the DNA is TGTGCCAGCAGTGCCACCCATGCTGAGCAGTTCTTC.

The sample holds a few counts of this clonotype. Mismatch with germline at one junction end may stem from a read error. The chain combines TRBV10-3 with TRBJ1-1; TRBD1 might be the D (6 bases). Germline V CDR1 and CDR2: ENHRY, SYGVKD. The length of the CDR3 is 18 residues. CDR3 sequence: CASSYPMGGGGVNTEAFF. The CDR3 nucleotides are TGTGCCAGCAGTTATCCTATGGGGGGCGGAGGGGTGAACACTGAAGCTTTCTTT.

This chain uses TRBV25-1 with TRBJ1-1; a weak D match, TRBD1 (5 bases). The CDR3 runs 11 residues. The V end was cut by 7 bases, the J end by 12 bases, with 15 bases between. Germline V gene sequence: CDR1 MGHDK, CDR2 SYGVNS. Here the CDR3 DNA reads TGTGCCAGCAAGGGGTCAGGGAGGACTTTCTTT. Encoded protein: CASKGSGRTFF.

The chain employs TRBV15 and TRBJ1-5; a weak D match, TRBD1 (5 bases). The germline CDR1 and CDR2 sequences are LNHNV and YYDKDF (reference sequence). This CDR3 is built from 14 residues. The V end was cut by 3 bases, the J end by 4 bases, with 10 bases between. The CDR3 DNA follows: TGTGCCACCAGCAGCAGGGCCGAGAATCAGCCCCAGCATTTT. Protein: CATSSRAENQPQHF.

CDR3 nucleotide sequence: TGTGCCAGCAGCCCGCGGGAGGGGTTAAATTCACCCCTCCACTTT. Residues: CASSPREGLNSPLHF. This rearrangement joins TRBV25-1 to TRBJ1-6; weak D call: TRBD1 (5 bases). Germline CDR1 MGHDK, CDR2 SYGVNS. Trimming stripped 6 bases from V and 7 bases from J, with 16 bases between. The CDR3 is 15 residues long.

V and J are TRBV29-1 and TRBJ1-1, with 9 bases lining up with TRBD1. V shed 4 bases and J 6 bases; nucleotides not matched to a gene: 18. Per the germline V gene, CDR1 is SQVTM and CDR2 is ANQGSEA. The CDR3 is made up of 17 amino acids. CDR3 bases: TGCAGCGTTGGACCGGGACAGGGTAAAGGGGGCGCGCCTGAAGCTTTCTTT. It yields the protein CSVGPGQGKGGAPEAFF.

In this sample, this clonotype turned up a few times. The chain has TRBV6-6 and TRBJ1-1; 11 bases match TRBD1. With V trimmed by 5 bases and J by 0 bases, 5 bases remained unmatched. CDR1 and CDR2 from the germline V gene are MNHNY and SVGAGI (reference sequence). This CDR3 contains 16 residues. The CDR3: CASSQDRGPLNTEAFF. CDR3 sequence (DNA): TGTGCCAGCAGTCAGGACAGGGGGCCTCTGAACACTGAAGCTTTCTTT.

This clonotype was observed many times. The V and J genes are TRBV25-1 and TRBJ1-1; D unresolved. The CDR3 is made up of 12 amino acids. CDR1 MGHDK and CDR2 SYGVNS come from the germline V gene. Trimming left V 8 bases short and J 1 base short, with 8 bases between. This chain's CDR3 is CASGRTNTEAFF. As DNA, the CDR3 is TGTGCCAGCGGGAGGACGAACACTGAAGCTTTCTTT.

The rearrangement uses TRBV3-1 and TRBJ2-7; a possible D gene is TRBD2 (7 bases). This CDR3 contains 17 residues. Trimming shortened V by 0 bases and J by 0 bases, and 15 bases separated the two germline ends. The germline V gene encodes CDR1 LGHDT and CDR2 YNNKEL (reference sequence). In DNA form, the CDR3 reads TGTGCCAGCAGCCAAGAAGCGGTGCGGGGGCCCTCCTACGAGCAGTACTTC. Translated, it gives CASSQEAVRGPSYEQYF.

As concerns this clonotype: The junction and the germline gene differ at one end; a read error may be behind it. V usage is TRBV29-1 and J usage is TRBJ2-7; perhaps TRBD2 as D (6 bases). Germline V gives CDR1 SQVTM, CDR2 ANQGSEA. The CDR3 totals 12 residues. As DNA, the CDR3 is TGCAGCGTTGAAGTTCGGCGGGGCGGTGGGAACTTC. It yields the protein CSVEVRRGGGNF.

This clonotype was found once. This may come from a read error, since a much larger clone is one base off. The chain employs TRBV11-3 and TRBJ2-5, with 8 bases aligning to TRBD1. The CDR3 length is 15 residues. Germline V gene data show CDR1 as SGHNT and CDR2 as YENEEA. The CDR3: CASSLGGRGLEAQYF. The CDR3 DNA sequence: TGTGCCAGCAGCTTAGGGGGCAGGGGGCTAGAGGCCCAGTACTTC.

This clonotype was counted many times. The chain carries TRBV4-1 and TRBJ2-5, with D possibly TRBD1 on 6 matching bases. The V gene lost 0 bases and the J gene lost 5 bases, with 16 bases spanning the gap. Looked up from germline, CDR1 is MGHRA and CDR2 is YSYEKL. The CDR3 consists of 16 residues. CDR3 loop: CASSQDGSRGRETQYF. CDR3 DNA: TGCGCCAGCAGCCAAGATGGGAGCAGGGGAAGGGAGACCCAGTACTTC.

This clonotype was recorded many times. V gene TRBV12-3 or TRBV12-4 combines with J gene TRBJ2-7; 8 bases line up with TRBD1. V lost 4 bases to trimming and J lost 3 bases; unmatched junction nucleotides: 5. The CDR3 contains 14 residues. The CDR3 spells CASSSGQGDYEQYF. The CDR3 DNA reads TGTGCCAGCAGTTCAGGACAGGGAGACTACGAGCAGTACTTC.

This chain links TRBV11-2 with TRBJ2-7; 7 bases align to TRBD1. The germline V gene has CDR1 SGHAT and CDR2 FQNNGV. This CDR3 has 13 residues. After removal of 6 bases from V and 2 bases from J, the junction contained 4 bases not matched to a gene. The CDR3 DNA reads TGTGCCAGCAGAAAAACAGGGGCCTACGAGCAGTACTTC. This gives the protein CASRKTGAYEQYF.

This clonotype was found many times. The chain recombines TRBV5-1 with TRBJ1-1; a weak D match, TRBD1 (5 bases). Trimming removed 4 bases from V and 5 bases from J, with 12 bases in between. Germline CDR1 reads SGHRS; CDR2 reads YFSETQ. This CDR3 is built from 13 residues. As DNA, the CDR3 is TGCGCCAGCAGCCCTGAACGGGGGACTGAAGCTTTCTTT. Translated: CASSPERGTEAFF.

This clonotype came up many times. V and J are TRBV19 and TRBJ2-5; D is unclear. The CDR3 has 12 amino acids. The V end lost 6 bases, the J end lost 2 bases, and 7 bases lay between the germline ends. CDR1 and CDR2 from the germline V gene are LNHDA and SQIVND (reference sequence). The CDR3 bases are TGTGCCAGTAGCCATCAGCAAGAGACCCAGTACTTC. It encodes CASSHQQETQYF. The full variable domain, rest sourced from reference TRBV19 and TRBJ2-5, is DGGITQSPKYLFRKEGQNVTLSCEQNLNHDAMYWYRQDPGQGLRLIYYSQIVNDFQKGDIAEGYSVSREKKESFPLTVTSAQKNPTAFYLCASSHQQETQYFGPGTRLLVL.

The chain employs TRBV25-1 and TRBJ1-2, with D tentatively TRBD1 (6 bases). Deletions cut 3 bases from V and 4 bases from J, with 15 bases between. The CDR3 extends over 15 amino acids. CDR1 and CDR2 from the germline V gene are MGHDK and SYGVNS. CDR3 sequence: CASSDLGAGVYGYTF. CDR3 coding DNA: TGTGCCAGCAGTGACTTGGGGGCTGGGGTCTATGGCTACACCTTC.

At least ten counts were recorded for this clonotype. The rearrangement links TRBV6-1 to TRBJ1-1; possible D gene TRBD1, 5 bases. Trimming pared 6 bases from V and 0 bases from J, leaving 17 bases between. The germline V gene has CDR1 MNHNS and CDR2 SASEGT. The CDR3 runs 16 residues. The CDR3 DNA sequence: TGTGCCAGCAGAGCAGAGGGGACCGACATGAACACTGAAGCTTTCTTT. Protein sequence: CASRAEGTDMNTEAFF.

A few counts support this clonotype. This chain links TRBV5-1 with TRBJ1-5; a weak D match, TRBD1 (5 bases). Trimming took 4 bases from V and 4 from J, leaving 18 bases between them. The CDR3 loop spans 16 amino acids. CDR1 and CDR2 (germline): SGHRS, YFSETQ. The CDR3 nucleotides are TGCGCCAGCAGCCAAGTTCTTAGGGGAGTAAATCAGCCCCAGCATTTT. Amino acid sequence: CASSQVLRGVNQPQHF. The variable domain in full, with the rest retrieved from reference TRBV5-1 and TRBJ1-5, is KAGVTQTPRYLIKTRGQQVTLSCSPISGHRSVSWYQQTPGQGLQFLFEYFSETQRNKGNFPGRFSGRQFSNSRSEMNVSTLELGDSALYLCASSQVLRGVNQPQHFGDGTRLSIL.

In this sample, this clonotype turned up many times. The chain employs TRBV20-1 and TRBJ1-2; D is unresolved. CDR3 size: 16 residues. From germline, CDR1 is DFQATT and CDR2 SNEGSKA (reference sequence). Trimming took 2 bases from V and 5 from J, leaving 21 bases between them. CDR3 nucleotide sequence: TGCAGTGCTAGACCAGAATCAAGCTTAAACTATTATGGCTACACCTTC. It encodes CSARPESSLNYYGYTF.

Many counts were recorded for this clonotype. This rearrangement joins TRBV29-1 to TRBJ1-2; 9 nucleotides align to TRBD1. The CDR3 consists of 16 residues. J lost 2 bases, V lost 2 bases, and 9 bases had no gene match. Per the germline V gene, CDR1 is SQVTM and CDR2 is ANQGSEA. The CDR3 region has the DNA TGCAGCGTTGAAATCCCGACTGGACAGGGGAACTATGGCTACACCTTC. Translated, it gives CSVEIPTGQGNYGYTF. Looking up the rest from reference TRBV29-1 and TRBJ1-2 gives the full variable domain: SAVISQKPSRDICQRGTSLTIQCQVDSQVTMMFWYRQQPGQSLTLIATANQGSEATYESGFVIDKFPISRPNLTFSTLTVSNMSPEDSSIYLCSVEIPTGQGNYGYTFGSGTRLTVV.

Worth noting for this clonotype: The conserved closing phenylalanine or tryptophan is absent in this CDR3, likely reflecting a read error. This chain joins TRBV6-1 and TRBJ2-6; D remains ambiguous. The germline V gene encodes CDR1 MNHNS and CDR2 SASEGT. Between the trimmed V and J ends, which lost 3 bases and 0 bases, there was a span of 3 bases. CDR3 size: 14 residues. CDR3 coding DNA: TGTGCCAGCAGTGAGGTCTCTGGGGCCAACGTCCTGACTTCC. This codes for CASSEVSGANVLTS.

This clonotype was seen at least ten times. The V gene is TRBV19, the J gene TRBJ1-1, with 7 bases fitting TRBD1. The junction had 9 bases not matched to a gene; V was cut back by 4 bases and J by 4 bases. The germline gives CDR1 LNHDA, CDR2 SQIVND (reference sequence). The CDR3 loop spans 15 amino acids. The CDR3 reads CASSSRQGLGTEAFF. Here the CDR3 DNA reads TGTGCCAGTAGTAGCCGACAGGGACTCGGCACTGAAGCTTTCTTT.

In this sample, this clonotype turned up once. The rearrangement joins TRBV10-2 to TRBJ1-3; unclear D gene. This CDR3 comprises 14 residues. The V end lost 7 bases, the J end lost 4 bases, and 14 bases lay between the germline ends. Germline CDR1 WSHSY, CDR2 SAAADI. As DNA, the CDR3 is TGCGCCAGCACGTCCTCAGTTGGGGGAAACACCATATATTTT. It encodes CASTSSVGGNTIYF.

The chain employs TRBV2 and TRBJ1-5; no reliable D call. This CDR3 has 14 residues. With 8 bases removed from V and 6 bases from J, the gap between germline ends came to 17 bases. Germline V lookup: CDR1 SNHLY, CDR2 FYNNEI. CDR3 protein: CASSWEAPAQPQHF. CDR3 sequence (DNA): TGTGCCAGCTCCTGGGAGGCACCGGCTCAGCCCCAGCATTTT.